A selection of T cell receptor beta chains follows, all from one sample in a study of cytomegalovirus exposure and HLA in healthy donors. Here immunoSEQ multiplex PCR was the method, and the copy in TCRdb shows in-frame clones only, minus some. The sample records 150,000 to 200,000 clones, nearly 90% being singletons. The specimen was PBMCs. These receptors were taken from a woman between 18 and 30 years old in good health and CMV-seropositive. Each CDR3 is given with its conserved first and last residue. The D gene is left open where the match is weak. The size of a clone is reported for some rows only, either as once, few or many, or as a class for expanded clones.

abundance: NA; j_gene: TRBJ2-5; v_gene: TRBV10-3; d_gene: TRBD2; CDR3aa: CAISAPSGTSGFQETQYF; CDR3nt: TGTGCCATCAGTGCCCCGTCCGGGACTAGCGGGTTCCAAGAGACCCAGTACTTC
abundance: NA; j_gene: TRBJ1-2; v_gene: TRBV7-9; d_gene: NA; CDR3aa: CASSSPGRGNYGYTF; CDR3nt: TGTGCCAGCAGCTCACCGGGTAGGGGCAACTATGGCTACACCTTC
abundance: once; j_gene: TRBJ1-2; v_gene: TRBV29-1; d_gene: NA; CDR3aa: CSVPSGQANYGYTF; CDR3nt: TGCAGCGTACCCTCTGGACAAGCTAACTATGGCTACACCTTC
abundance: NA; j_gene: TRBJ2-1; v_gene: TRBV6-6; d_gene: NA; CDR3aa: CASSYWQQQFF; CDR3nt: TGTGCCAGCAGTTACTGGCAACAGCAGTTCTTC
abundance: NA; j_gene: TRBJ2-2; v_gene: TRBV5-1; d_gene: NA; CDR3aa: CASSRLQGAGELFF; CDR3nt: TGCGCCAGCAGTCGATTGCAGGGCGCCGGGGAGCTGTTTTTT
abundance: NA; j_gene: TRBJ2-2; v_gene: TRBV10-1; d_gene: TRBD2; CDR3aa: CASRTSGSPTGELFF; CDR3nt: TGCGCCAGCAGGACTAGCGGAAGTCCCACCGGGGAGCTGTTTTTT
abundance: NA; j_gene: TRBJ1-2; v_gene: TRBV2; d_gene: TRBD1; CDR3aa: CASFKEGAKGYTF; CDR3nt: TGTGCCAGTTTCAAAGAGGGGGCGAAAGGCTACACCTTC
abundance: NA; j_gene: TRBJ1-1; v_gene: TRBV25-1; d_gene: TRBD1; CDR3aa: CASSESTPGQGGTEAFF; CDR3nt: TGTGCCAGCAGTGAATCCACTCCGGGACAGGGTGGCACTGAAGCTTTCTTT
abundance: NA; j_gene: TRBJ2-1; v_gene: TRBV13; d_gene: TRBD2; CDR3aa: CASSETSGDATYNEQFF; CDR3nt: TGTGCCAGCAGCGAAACTAGCGGGGATGCTACCTACAATGAGCAGTTCTTC
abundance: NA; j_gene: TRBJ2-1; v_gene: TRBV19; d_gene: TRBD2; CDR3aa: CASSILAGADEQFF; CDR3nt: TGTGCCAGTAGTATTCTAGCGGGAGCAGATGAGCAGTTCTTC
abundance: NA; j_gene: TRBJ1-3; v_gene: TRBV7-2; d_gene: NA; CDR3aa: CASSLGRGISGNTIYF; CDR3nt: TGTGCCAGCAGCTTAGGGAGGGGCATCTCTGGAAACACCATATATTTT
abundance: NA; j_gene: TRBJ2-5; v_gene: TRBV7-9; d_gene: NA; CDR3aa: CASSLVVPRETQYF; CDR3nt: TGTGCCAGCAGCTTAGTTGTACCCAGAGAGACCCAGTACTTC
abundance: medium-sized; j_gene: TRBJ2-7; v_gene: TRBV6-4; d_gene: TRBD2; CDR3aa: CASSDSSGSSYEQYF; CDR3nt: TGTGCCAGCAGTGACTCTAGCGGGAGCTCCTACGAGCAGTACTTC
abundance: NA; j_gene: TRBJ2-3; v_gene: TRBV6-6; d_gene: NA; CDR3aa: CASRPPRQSTDTQYF; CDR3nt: TGTGCCAGCAGGCCCCCCCGCCAGTCCACAGATACGCAGTATTTT
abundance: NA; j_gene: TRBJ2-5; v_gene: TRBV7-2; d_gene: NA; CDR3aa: CASSSGTEWTGGTQYF; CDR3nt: TGTGCCAGCAGCTCCGGGACGGAGTGGACCGGGGGGACCCAGTACTTC
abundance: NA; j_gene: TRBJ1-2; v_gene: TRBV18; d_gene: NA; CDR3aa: CASSPGRDQGYTF; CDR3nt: TGTGCCAGCTCACCAGGGAGGGACCAGGGCTACACCTTC
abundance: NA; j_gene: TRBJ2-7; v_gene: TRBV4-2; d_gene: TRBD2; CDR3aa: CASSQTSGSAPLPYEQYF; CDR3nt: TGTGCCAGCAGCCAAACTAGCGGGAGTGCCCCTCTCCCCTACGAGCAGTACTTC
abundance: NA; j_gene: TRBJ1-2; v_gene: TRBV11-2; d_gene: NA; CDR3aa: CASSLAGTTDYGYTF; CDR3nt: TGTGCCAGCAGCTTAGCTGGGACAACCGACTATGGCTACACCTTC
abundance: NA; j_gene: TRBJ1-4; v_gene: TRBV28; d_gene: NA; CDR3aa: CASNPGGGLVGRTDEKLFF; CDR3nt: TGTGCCAGCAACCCCGGGGGGGGGCTGGTCGGAAGAACCGATGAAAAACTGTTTTTT
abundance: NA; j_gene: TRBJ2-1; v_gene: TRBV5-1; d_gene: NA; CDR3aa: CASSLTGSYNEQFF; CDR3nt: TGCGCCAGCAGCTTGACAGGGAGTTACAATGAGCAGTTCTTC
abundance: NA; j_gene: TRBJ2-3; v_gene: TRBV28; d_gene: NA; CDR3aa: CASSLRVGRVAGGGRGADTQYF; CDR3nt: TGTGCCAGCAGTTTAAGAGTTGGAAGGGTGGCAGGGGGAGGTAGAGGCGCAGATACGCAGTATTTT
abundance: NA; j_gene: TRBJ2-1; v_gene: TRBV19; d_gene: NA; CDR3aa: CASSIEGWSNNEQFF; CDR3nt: TGTGCCAGTAGTATTGAGGGATGGTCGAACAATGAGCAGTTCTTC
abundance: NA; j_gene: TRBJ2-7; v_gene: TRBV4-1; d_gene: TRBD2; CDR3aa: CASSLNERGATYEQYF; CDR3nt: TGCGCCAGCAGCTTAAATGAGCGGGGCGCTACCTACGAGCAGTACTTC
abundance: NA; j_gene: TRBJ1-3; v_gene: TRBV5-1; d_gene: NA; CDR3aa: CASSLDPGGIRNTIYF; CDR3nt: TGCGCCAGCAGCTTGGATCCGGGTGGCATCAGAAACACCATATATTTT
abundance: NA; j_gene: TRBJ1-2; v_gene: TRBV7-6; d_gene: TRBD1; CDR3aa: CASRRPGTGEGYTF; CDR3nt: TGTGCCAGCAGACGCCCCGGGACAGGGGAAGGCTACACCTTC
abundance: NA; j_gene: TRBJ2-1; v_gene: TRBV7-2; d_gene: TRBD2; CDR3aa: CASGEIAGVLNEQFF; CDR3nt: TGTGCCAGCGGCGAGATAGCGGGAGTTCTCAATGAGCAGTTCTTC
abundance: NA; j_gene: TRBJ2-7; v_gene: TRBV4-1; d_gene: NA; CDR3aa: CASSQAGRFYEQYF; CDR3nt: TGCGCCAGCAGCCAAGCCGGTAGATTCTACGAGCAGTACTTC
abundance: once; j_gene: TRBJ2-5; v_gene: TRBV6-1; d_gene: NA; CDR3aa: CASSARDTGQKETQYF; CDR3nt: TGTGCCAGCAGTGCCCGCGATACCGGACAGAAAGAGACCCAGTACTTC
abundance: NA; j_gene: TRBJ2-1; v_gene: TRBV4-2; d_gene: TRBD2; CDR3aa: CASSQLAGTADEQFF; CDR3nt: TGTGCCAGCAGCCAACTAGCGGGAACGGCGGATGAGCAGTTCTTC
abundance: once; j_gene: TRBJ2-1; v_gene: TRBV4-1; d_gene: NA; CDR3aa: CASSQGPSAGVAGNEQFF; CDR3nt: TGCGCCAGCAGCCAAGGGCCCTCTGCGGGTGTCGCCGGTAATGAGCAGTTCTTC
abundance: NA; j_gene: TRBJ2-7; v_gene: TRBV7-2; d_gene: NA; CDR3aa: CASSPDYPGVHEQYF; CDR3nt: TGTGCCAGCAGCCCTGACTACCCGGGGGTCCACGAGCAGTACTTC
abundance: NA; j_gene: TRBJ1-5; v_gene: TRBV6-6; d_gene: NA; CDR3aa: CASSSTTSNQPQHF; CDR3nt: TGTGCCAGCAGTTCCACTACAAGCAATCAGCCCCAGCATTTT
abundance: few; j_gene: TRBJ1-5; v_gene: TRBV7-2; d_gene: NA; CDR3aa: CASSLPFQPQHF; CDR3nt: TGTGCCAGCAGCCTTCCGTTTCAGCCCCAGCATTTT
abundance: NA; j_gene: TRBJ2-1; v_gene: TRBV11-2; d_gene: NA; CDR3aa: CASSLINSHSYNEQFF; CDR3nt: TGTGCCAGCAGCTTAATTAACAGCCACTCCTACAATGAGCAGTTCTTC
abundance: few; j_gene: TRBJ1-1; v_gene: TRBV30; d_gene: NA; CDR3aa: CAWSRHPEAFF; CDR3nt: TGTGCCTGGAGTCGACACCCTGAAGCTTTCTTT
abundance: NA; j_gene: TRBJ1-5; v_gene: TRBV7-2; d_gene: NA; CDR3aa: CASSSDRDTYQPQHF; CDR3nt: TGTGCCAGCAGCTCGGACCGGGACACTTATCAGCCCCAGCATTTT
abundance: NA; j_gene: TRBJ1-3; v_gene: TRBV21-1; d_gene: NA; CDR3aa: CASDFPRGGLCGNTIYF; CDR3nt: TGTGCCAGCGACTTCCCCCGGGGGGGGCTATGTGGAAACACCATATATTTT
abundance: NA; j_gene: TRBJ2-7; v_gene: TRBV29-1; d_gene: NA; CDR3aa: CSVEDGRYEQYF; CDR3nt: TGCAGCGTTGAAGATGGGCGTTACGAGCAGTACTTC
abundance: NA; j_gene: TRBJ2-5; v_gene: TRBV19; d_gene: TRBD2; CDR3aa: CASSPRAGPHQETQYF; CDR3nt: TGTGCCAGTAGCCCTCGAGCGGGACCCCATCAAGAGACCCAGTACTTC
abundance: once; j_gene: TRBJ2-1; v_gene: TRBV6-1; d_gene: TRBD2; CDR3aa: CASSRTSGIINEQFF; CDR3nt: TGTGCCAGCAGTCGGACTAGCGGGATAATCAATGAGCAGTTCTTC
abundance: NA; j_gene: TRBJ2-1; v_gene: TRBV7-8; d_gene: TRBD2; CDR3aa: CASSSLRTSGIAEQFF; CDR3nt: TGTGCCAGCAGCTCTCTACGGACTAGCGGGATTGCTGAGCAGTTCTTC
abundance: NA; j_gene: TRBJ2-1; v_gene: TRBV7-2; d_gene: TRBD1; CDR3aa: CASSFPRQGRYNEQFF; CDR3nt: TGTGCCAGCAGCTTCCCAAGACAGGGCCGGTACAATGAGCAGTTCTTC
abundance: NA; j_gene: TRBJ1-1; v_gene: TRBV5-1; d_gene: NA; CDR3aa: CASSIGRGKEAFF; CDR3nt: TGCGCCAGCAGCATCGGCAGGGGAAAAGAAGCTTTCTTT
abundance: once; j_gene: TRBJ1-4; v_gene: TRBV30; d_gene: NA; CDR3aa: CAWSVRLYATNEKLFF; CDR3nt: TGTGCCTGGAGTGTAAGACTTTATGCAACTAATGAAAAACTGTTTTTT
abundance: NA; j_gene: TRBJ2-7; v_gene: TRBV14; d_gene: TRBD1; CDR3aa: CASSLRPIDRAREQYF; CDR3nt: TGTGCCAGCAGCCTTCGCCCTATTGACAGGGCTCGGGAGCAGTACTTC
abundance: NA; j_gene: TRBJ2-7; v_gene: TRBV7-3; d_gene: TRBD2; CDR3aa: CASSSGLAGGREQYF; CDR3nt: TGTGCCAGCAGCTCTGGACTAGCGGGAGGGCGAGAGCAGTACTTC
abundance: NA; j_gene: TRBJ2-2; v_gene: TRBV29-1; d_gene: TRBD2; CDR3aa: CSVEDWGRAGGELFF; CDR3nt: TGCAGCGTTGAAGATTGGGGGAGGGCTGGCGGGGAGCTGTTTTTT
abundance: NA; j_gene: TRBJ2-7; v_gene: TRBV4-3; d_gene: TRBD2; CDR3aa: CASSQELAGGSYEQYF; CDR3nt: TGCGCCAGCAGCCAAGAACTAGCGGGAGGGTCATACGAGCAGTACTTC
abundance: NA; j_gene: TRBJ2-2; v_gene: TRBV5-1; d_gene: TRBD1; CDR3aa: CASSAGQGGGELFF; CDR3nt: TGCGCCAGCAGCGCAGGACAGGGAGGCGGGGAGCTGTTTTTT
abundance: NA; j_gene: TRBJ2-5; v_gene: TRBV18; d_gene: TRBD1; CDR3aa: CASSPGQGGQETQYF; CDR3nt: TGTGCCAGCTCACCCGGACAGGGGGGCCAAGAGACCCAGTACTTC